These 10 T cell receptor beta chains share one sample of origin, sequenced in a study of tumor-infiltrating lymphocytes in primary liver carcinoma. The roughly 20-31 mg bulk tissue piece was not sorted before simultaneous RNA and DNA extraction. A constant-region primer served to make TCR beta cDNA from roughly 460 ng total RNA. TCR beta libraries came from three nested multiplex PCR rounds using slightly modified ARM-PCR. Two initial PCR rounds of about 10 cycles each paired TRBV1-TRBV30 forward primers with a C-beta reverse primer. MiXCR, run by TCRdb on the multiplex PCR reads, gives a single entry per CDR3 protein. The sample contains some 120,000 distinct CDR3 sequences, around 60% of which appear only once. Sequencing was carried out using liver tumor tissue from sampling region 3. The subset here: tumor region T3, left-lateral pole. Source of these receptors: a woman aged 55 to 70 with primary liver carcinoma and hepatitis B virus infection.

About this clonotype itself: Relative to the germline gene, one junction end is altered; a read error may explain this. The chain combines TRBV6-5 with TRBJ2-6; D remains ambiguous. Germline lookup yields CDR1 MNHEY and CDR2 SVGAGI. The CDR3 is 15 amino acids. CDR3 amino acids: CVSSCSGVGANVLTF. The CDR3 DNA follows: TGTGTCAGCAGTTGCTCGGGTGTTGGGGCCAACGTCCTGACTTTC.

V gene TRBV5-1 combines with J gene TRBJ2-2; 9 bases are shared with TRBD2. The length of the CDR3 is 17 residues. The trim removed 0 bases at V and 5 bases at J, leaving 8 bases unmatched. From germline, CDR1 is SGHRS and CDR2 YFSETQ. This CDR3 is CASSLAGAGGLTGELFF. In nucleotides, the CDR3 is TGCGCCAGCAGCTTGGCCGGAGCGGGAGGATTAACCGGGGAGCTGTTTTTT.

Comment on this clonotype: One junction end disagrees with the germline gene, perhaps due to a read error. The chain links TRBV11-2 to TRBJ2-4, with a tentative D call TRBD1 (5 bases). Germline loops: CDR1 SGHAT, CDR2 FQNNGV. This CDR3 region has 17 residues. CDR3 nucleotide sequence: TGTGCCAGCAGCCCCCAGTCAGGGTTGATAGCCAAAAACATTCGGTACTTC. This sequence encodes CASSPQSGLIAKNIRYF.

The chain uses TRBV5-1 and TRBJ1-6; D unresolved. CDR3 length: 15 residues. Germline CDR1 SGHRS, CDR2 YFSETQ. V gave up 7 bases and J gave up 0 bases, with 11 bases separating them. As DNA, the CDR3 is TGCGCCAGCCAGGACGGGAGCTCCTATAATTCACCCCTCCACTTT. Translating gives CASQDGSSYNSPLHF.

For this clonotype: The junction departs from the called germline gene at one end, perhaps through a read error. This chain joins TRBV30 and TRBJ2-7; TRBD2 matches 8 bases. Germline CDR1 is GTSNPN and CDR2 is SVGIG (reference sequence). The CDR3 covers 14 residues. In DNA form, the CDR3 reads TGTGCCTGGGCTCTAGCGGGCACTAGATACGAGCGGTACTTC. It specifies CAWALAGTRYERYF.

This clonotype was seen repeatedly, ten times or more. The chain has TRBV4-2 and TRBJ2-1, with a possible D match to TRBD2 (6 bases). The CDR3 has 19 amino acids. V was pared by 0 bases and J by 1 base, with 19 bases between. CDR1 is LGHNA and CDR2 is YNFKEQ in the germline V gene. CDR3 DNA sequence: TGTGCCAGCAGCCAAGATCTAGTCTCGGCGGGAATGTCCTACAATGAGCAGTTCTTC. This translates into CASSQDLVSAGMSYNEQFF.

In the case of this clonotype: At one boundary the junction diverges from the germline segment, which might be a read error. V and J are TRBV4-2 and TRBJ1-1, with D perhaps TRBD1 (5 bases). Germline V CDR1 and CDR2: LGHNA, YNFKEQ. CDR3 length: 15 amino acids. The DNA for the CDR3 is TGTGCTAGCAACCAAGCCAATACAGGGAACACTGAAGCTTTCTTT. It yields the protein CASNQANTGNTEAFF.

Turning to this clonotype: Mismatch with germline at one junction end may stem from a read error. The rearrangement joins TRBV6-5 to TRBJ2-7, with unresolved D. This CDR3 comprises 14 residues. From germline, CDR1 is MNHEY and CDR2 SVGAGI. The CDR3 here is CASSYKDCTYDQYF. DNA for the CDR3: TGTGCCAGCAGTTATAAAGACTGCACTTACGATCAGTACTTC.

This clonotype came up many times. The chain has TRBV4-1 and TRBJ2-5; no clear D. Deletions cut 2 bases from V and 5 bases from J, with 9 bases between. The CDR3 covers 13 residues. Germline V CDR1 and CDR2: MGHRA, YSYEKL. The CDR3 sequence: CASSQSGFETQYF. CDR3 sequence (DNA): TGCGCCAGCAGCCAATCTGGGTTCGAGACCCAGTACTTC.

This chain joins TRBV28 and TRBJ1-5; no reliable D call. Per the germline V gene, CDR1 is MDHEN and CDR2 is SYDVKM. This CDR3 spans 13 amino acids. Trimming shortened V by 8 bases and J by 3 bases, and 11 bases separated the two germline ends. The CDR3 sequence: CASRYGVNQPQHF. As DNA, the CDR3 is TGTGCCAGCCGTTATGGTGTCAATCAGCCCCAGCATTTT. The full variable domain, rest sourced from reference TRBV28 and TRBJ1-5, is DVKVTQSSRYLVKRTGEKVFLECVQDMDHENMFWYRQDPGLGLRLIYFSYDVKMKEKGDIPEGYSVSREKKERFSLILESASTNQTSMYLCASRYGVNQPQHFGDGTRLSIL.